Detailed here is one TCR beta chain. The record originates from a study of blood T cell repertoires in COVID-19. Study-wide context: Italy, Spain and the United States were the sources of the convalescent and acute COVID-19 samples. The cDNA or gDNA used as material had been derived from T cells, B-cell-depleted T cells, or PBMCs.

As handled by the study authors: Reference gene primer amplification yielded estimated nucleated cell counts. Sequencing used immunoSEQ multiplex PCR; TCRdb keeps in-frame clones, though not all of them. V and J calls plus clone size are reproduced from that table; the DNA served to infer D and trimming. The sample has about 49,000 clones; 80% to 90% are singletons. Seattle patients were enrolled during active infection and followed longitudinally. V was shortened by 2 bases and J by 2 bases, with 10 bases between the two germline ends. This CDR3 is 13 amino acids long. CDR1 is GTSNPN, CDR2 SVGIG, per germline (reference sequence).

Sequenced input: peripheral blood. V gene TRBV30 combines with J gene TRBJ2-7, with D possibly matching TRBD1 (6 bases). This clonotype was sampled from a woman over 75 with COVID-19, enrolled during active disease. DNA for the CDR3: TGTGCCTGGAGTAGGGGGTACCCCTACGAGCAGTACTTC. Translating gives CAWSRGYPYEQYF.